The rows below give T cell receptor beta chains drawn from one sample of a study of shared clonotypes between healthy human individuals. Clones were read by immunoSEQ multiplex PCR, and TCRdb kept only the in-frame ones, dropping some. The repertoire has 2 million to 3 million clones, about 92% of them found once; the top ten carry roughly 0.15%. What was sequenced was naive CD4+ T cells sorted from blood. These TCRs come from a man younger than 35 in good health. CDR3s include the opening cysteine and the closing phenylalanine or tryptophan. Fields, in order: D gene, clone size, V gene, J gene, CDR3 protein, CDR3 DNA. A D gene is named only where the DNA matches it firmly. Only part of the rows carry a size: once, few, many, or a class if the clone is expanded.

D: -
size: -
V: TRBV27
J: TRBJ2-1
CDR3: CASNPTVDSTYNEQFF
DNA: TGTGCCAGCAATCCGACGGTCGACTCAACCTACAATGAGCAGTTCTTC

D: -
size: -
V: TRBV20-1
J: TRBJ2-7
CDR3: CSANYEQYF
DNA: TGCAGTGCAAACTACGAGCAGTACTTC

D: TRBD1
size: -
V: TRBV19
J: TRBJ1-2
CDR3: CASSSSGTVDYGYTF
DNA: TGTGCCAGTAGTTCATCCGGGACAGTAGACTATGGCTACACCTTC

D: -
size: -
V: TRBV5-6
J: TRBJ2-5
CDR3: CASSLLETQYF
DNA: TGTGCCAGCAGCCTTTTAGAGACCCAGTACTTC

D: TRBD2
size: -
V: TRBV5-4
J: TRBJ2-1
CDR3: CASSFRGLARYNEQFF
DNA: TGTGCCAGCAGCTTCCGTGGACTAGCGCGTTACAATGAGCAGTTCTTC

D: -
size: -
V: TRBV2
J: TRBJ2-2
CDR3: CASSAHVQGATGELFF
DNA: TGTGCCAGCAGTGCTCACGTACAGGGCGCCACCGGGGAGCTGTTTTTT

D: -
size: -
V: TRBV11-3
J: TRBJ1-5
CDR3: CASSLLSQPQHF
DNA: TGTGCCAGCAGCCTCCTGAGTCAGCCCCAGCATTTT

D: TRBD1
size: -
V: TRBV4-1
J: TRBJ2-7
CDR3: CASSQAGTVPSYEQYF
DNA: TGCGCCAGCAGCCAAGCCGGGACAGTCCCGTCCTACGAGCAGTACTTC

D: TRBD2
size: -
V: TRBV5-1
J: TRBJ2-3
CDR3: CASSSRRLAGLQETQYF
DNA: TGCGCCAGCAGCTCCCGTCGCTTGGCGGGACTACAAGAAACGCAGTATTTT

D: TRBD1
size: -
V: TRBV6-5
J: TRBJ1-1
CDR3: CASSKHTGDTEAFF
DNA: TGTGCCAGCAGCAAACACACAGGGGACACTGAAGCTTTCTTT

D: -
size: -
V: TRBV6-1
J: TRBJ1-3
CDR3: CASSDWPPGNTIYF
DNA: TGTGCCAGCAGTGATTGGCCACCTGGAAACACCATATATTTT

D: -
size: -
V: TRBV7-9
J: TRBJ2-3
CDR3: CASSNTDTQYF
DNA: TGTGCCAGTTCAAACACAGATACGCAGTATTTT

D: TRBD1
size: once
V: TRBV6-1
J: TRBJ2-2
CDR3: CASRGDRGKTGELFF
DNA: TGTGCCAGCAGGGGGGACAGGGGTAAAACCGGGGAGCTGTTTTTT

D: -
size: -
V: TRBV5-1
J: TRBJ1-1
CDR3: CASSLGQVATEAFF
DNA: TGCGCCAGCAGCTTGGGACAGGTCGCCACTGAAGCTTTCTTT

D: -
size: -
V: TRBV19
J: TRBJ1-2
CDR3: CASSIEIDRISGYTF
DNA: TGTGCCAGTAGTATCGAAATCGACAGGATCTCGGGCTACACCTTC

D: -
size: -
V: TRBV30
J: TRBJ2-3
CDR3: CACRDPSTDTQYF
DNA: TGTGCCTGCCGGGACCCTAGCACAGATACGCAGTATTTT

D: -
size: -
V: TRBV5-6
J: TRBJ2-1
CDR3: CASSASGFRPRSYNEQFF
DNA: TGTGCCAGCAGCGCATCAGGGTTTCGGCCCCGTTCCTACAATGAGCAGTTCTTC

D: -
size: -
V: TRBV19
J: TRBJ1-1
CDR3: CASSISTRGAEAFF
DNA: TGTGCCAGTAGTATTAGCACCCGCGGGGCTGAAGCTTTCTTT

D: TRBD1
size: -
V: TRBV29-1
J: TRBJ2-3
CDR3: CSVDIRQGFTDTQYF
DNA: TGCAGCGTTGACATAAGACAGGGATTCACAGATACGCAGTATTTT

D: TRBD2
size: -
V: TRBV6-1
J: TRBJ2-2
CDR3: CASRLAGGTGELFF
DNA: TGTGCCAGTCGACTAGCGGGGGGCACCGGGGAGCTGTTTTTT

D: TRBD1
size: -
V: TRBV6-5
J: TRBJ2-2
CDR3: CASSPGQANTGELFF
DNA: TGTGCCAGCAGTCCGGGACAGGCGAACACCGGGGAGCTGTTTTTT

D: TRBD1
size: -
V: TRBV5-1
J: TRBJ1-5
CDR3: CASSTMGGEQGFPPSNQPQHF
DNA: TGCGCCAGCAGCACGATGGGGGGAGAACAGGGGTTTCCACCTAGCAATCAGCCCCAGCATTTT

D: TRBD2
size: -
V: TRBV5-1
J: TRBJ2-1
CDR3: CASSLASGGAREQFF
DNA: TGCGCCAGCAGCCTAGCTAGCGGGGGGGCGCGGGAGCAGTTCTTC

D: -
size: -
V: TRBV7-2
J: TRBJ2-1
CDR3: CASSLVGSYNEQFF
DNA: TGTGCCAGCAGCTTAGTTGGGTCCTACAATGAGCAGTTCTTC

D: -
size: -
V: TRBV5-6
J: TRBJ1-2
CDR3: CASSLVISNYGYTF
DNA: TGTGCCAGCAGCTTGGTGATTTCTAACTATGGCTACACCTTC

D: TRBD1
size: -
V: TRBV6-1
J: TRBJ2-7
CDR3: CASRRGQGSTYEQYF
DNA: TGTGCCAGCAGAAGAGGACAGGGATCGACCTACGAGCAGTACTTC

D: -
size: -
V: TRBV4-3
J: TRBJ1-2
CDR3: CASSPRSPNYGYTF
DNA: TGCGCCAGCAGCCCTCGGAGCCCAAACTATGGCTACACCTTC

D: -
size: -
V: TRBV7-9
J: TRBJ1-4
CDR3: CASSLGVREKLFF
DNA: TGTGCCAGCAGCTTAGGGGTTAGGGAAAAACTGTTTTTT

D: TRBD2
size: -
V: TRBV5-1
J: TRBJ2-3
CDR3: CASSPHGGGSTDTQYF
DNA: TGCGCCAGCAGCCCACACGGGGGGGGAAGCACAGATACGCAGTATTTT

D: TRBD1
size: -
V: TRBV5-1
J: TRBJ2-1
CDR3: CASSRDRDGFNEQFF
DNA: TGCGCCAGCAGCAGGGACAGGGACGGGTTTAATGAGCAGTTCTTC

D: -
size: -
V: TRBV23-1
J: TRBJ2-7
CDR3: CASSQSNTAAYEQYF
DNA: TGCGCCAGCAGTCAATCTAACACTGCCGCCTACGAGCAGTACTTC

D: -
size: -
V: TRBV27
J: TRBJ1-5
CDR3: CASSFVSNQPQHF
DNA: TGTGCCAGCAGTTTTGTTAGCAATCAGCCCCAGCATTTT